This T cell receptor (beta chain) appears in the sequencing data of a study of shared clonotypes between healthy human individuals. About the study: Donors had three CD4 naive, three CD4 memory, two CD8 naive and one CD8 memory plate apiece.

Germline V gene data show CDR1 as LNHDA and CDR2 as SQIVND (reference sequence). The CDR3 length is 14 residues. Trimming took 8 bases from V and 0 from J, leaving 14 bases between them. The data were produced by immunoSEQ multiplex PCR, yet TCRdb's version contains in-frame clones alone and is incomplete. The sample lists about 2.3 million clones; 92% were seen once. Donors, healthy HIV-negative adults, lacked recent acute infections or vaccinations. The chain uses TRBV19 and TRBJ2-7; D may be TRBD2 (6 bases). Sequencing was performed on naive CD4+ T cells from PBMCs. As for subset: CD45RA+ positively selected. The TCR sequence derives from a man between 18 and 35 years old in good health. Some clones in this sample may be carry-over from other donors' samples. CDR3: CASSKRTNSYEQYF. The CDR3 DNA reads TGTGCCAGTTCGAAGCGGACTAACTCCTACGAGCAGTACTTC.